This is a list of T cell receptor beta chains from one sample in a study of T cells in localized non-small cell lung cancer. TCRdb keeps only in-frame clones here, not all; method: immunoSEQ multiplex PCR. The top ten clones hold 15% to 20% of a sample with about 2,100 clones, 25% to 35% of them seen once. The specimen was lung tumor tissue, collected before any cancer treatment. These receptors all come from a male donor at least 60 years old with stage III lung adenocarcinoma. CDR3s include the opening cysteine and the closing phenylalanine or tryptophan. The D gene is left open where the match is weak. Size is stated for part of the rows, as once, few or many counts, or as a class when the clone is expanded.

size,D,J,V,CDR3,DNA
.,.,TRBJ1-5,TRBV19,CASSPVSNQPQHF,TGTGCCAGTAGTCCGGTAAGCAATCAGCCCCAGCATTTT
few,TRBD1,TRBJ1-2,TRBV11-3,CASSYGQGENYGYTF,TGTGCCAGCAGCTATGGACAGGGGGAGAACTATGGCTACACCTTC
few,TRBD2,TRBJ2-2,TRBV6-8,CASTAGGLVGELFF,TGTGCCAGCACAGCGGGAGGGTTGGTCGGGGAGCTGTTTTTT
.,.,TRBJ2-1,TRBV19,CASSTMDEQFF,TGTGCCAGTAGTACGATGGATGAGCAGTTCTTC
.,TRBD2,TRBJ2-1,TRBV15,CATSRLAGGRHNEQFF,TGTGCCACCAGCAGACTAGCGGGAGGGCGGCACAATGAGCAGTTCTTC
medium-sized,.,TRBJ1-4,TRBV4-1,CASSQEAGLVGEKLFF,TGCGCCAGCAGCCAAGAGGCAGGGCTAGTGGGTGAAAAACTGTTTTTT
.,.,TRBJ2-1,TRBV6-8,CASTRQIYNEQFF,TGTGCCAGCACGCGGCAGATTTACAATGAGCAGTTCTTC
.,.,TRBJ1-5,TRBV15,CATSRGSWVPRRGQPQHF,TGTGCCACCAGCAGAGGCTCCTGGGTTCCCCGGAGAGGTCAGCCCCAGCATTTT
medium-sized,TRBD2,TRBJ2-7,TRBV9,CATTSQLAGIHNEQYF,TGTGCCACCACCTCCCAGCTAGCGGGAATCCACAACGAGCAGTACTTC
.,.,TRBJ2-2,TRBV6-8,CASTEGNTGELFF,TGTGCCAGCACAGAGGGGAACACCGGGGAGCTGTTTTTT
few,.,TRBJ2-3,TRBV2,CASSEATGPDTQYF,TGTGCCAGCAGTGAAGCCACCGGCCCAGATACGCAGTATTTT
.,TRBD2,TRBJ2-5,TRBV19,CASSIGGSGKQETQYF,TGTGCCAGTAGTATAGGTGGTAGCGGGAAGCAAGAGACCCAGTACTTC
.,TRBD2,TRBJ2-1,TRBV18,CASSPREPSSGSSGEQFF,TGTGCCAGCTCACCCCGAGAGCCTTCTAGCGGGAGCTCGGGTGAGCAGTTCTTC
few,.,TRBJ2-7,TRBV9,CASSVEVGEQYF,TGTGCCAGCAGCGTAGAGGTTGGAGAGCAGTACTTC
few,.,TRBJ1-2,TRBV19,CASSRTGTEDYTF,TGTGCCAGTAGTCGAACAGGGACCGAGGATTACACCTTC
few,.,TRBJ2-7,TRBV6-8,CASSLYGPYEQYF,TGTGCCAGCAGTTTATATGGCCCCTACGAGCAGTACTTC
.,.,TRBJ1-2,TRBV11-3,CASSIVNSGVYGYTF,TGTGCCAGCAGCATAGTAAACTCGGGAGTTTACGGCTACACCTTC
.,.,TRBJ2-7,TRBV6-7,CASSYHGAGSSEQYF,TGTGCCAGCAGTTATCACGGGGCGGGATCTTCCGAGCAGTACTTC
few,TRBD1,TRBJ1-1,TRBV29-1,CSVEEGDRGNTEAFF,TGCAGCGTTGAAGAGGGGGACAGGGGGAACACTGAAGCTTTCTTT
medium-sized,.,TRBJ2-7,TRBV11-3,CASSLTTGQSYEQYF,TGTGCCAGCAGCCTGACGACGGGCCAGTCCTACGAGCAGTACTTC
few,TRBD1,TRBJ1-2,TRBV6-8,CAISYRGLADGYTF,TGTGCCATCAGTTACAGGGGGCTTGCGGACGGCTACACCTTC
once,.,TRBJ2-1,TRBV11-3,CASSSGGTNYNEQFF,TGTGCCAGCAGCTCAGGGGGGACAAACTACAATGAGCAGTTCTTC
.,TRBD2,TRBJ2-7,TRBV2,CASRGLAEGVEQYF,TGTGCCAGCAGGGGACTAGCGGAAGGGGTCGAGCAGTACTTC
.,.,TRBJ2-2,TRBV11-3,CASRAFVGGWEDTGELFF,TGTGCCAGCAGGGCGTTTGTCGGAGGTTGGGAGGACACCGGGGAGCTGTTTTTT
medium-sized,TRBD1,TRBJ1-1,TRBV29-1,CSVSRDRVGAFF,TGCAGCGTCTCGAGGGACAGGGTCGGCGCTTTCTTT
.,.,TRBJ1-4,TRBV5-1,CASSFGPAATNEKLFF,TGCGCCAGCAGCTTCGGCCCGGCAGCAACTAATGAAAAACTGTTTTTT
.,TRBD1,TRBJ1-5,TRBV19,CASHEGDRGYQPQHF,TGTGCCAGCCACGAGGGAGACAGGGGTTATCAGCCCCAGCATTTT
.,.,TRBJ2-7,TRBV11-3,CASSQGEGEGYEQYF,TGTGCCAGCAGCCAAGGTGAGGGAGAAGGCTACGAGCAGTACTTC